Following are 22 T cell receptor beta chains from one sample sequenced in a study of OX40 agonist ivuxolimab in advanced cancers. Assay used: immunoSEQ multiplex PCR; TCRdb lists only in-frame clones, some missing. The sample lists some 71,000 clones, more than 80% occurring once. The sample here was CD4+ or CD8+ T cells sorted from blood, taken in a trial of the OX40 agonist ivuxolimab. These receptors were collected from an adult with an advanced solid tumor such as melanoma, head and neck, liver or kidney cancer.

The chain has TRBV27 and TRBJ2-3; TRBD1 might be the D (6 bases). The germline V and J ends were trimmed by 5 bases and 4 bases, with 16 bases remaining between them. CDR1 and CDR2 (germline): MNHEY, SMNVEV (reference sequence). The CDR3 has 15 residues. The CDR3 sequence is CASSPGQLEADTQYF. CDR3 sequence (DNA): TGTGCCAGCAGTCCCGGACAGCTTGAGGCAGATACGCAGTATTTT.

The chain carries TRBV19 and TRBJ2-1; 7 bases agree with TRBD1. With 6 bases clipped from V and 7 bases from J, the junction kept 9 bases outside the gene matches. The germline gives CDR1 LNHDA, CDR2 SQIVND (reference sequence). This CDR3 spans 14 amino acids. The CDR3 reads CASSPGQSLNEQFF. The DNA of the CDR3 is TGTGCCAGTAGCCCGGGACAGAGTTTGAATGAGCAGTTCTTC. The whole variable domain, remainder taken from reference TRBV19 and TRBJ2-1, is DGGITQSPKYLFRKEGQNVTLSCEQNLNHDAMYWYRQDPGQGLRLIYYSQIVNDFQKGDIAEGYSVSREKKESFPLTVTSAQKNPTAFYLCASSPGQSLNEQFFGPGTRLTVL.

The sample holds one count of this clone. This rearrangement joins TRBV15 to TRBJ1-1; 7 nucleotides line up with TRBD1. With 5 bases clipped from V and 0 bases from J, the junction kept 3 bases outside the gene matches. This CDR3 has 14 amino acids. The germline V gene encodes CDR1 LNHNV and CDR2 YYDKDF (reference sequence). CDR3 sequence reads: CATSRDRVNTEAFF. CDR3 DNA sequence: TGTGCCACCAGCCGGGACAGAGTGAACACTGAAGCTTTCTTT.

This rearrangement joins TRBV6-5 to TRBJ2-1; the D gene could be TRBD1 or TRBD2 (5 bases each). The CDR3 extends over 12 amino acids. The germline V gene encodes CDR1 MNHEY and CDR2 SVGAGI. The V and J ends lost 4 bases and 12 bases respectively, with 13 bases between them. In DNA, the CDR3 is TGTGCCAGCAGTTCCGGGCAGAGGGGGCAGTTCTTC. This codes for CASSSGQRGQFF.

The J gene is TRBJ1-5, the V gene TRBV28, with a possible D match to TRBD1 (5 bases). The V gene lost 5 bases and the J gene lost 4 bases, with 15 bases spanning the gap. The germline V gene has CDR1 MDHEN and CDR2 SYDVKM. CDR3 size: 15 residues. The CDR3, as DNA: TGTGCCAGCAGTCGCCCCGGGACTCCAAATCAGCCCCAGCATTTT. Protein sequence: CASSRPGTPNQPQHF.

The chain recombines TRBV30 with TRBJ1-6, with TRBD1 matching over 7 bases. Unmatched junction bases numbered 4, after V lost 4 bases and J lost 4 bases. The CDR3 runs 14 residues. CDR1 and CDR2 (germline): GTSNPN, SVGIG (reference sequence). The CDR3 region has the DNA TGTGCCTGGAATTCGGGACAGTATAATTCACCCCTCCACTTT. Encoded protein: CAWNSGQYNSPLHF.

The chain has TRBV5-6 and TRBJ2-1, with a possible D match to TRBD2 (5 bases). CDR1 and CDR2 (germline): SGHDT, YYEEEE. The CDR3 consists of 13 residues. Trimming removed 0 bases at V and 8 bases at J, with 9 bases between. CDR3 sequence: CASSLVGGHEQFF. Written as DNA, the CDR3 is TGTGCCAGCAGCTTGGTGGGCGGGCATGAGCAGTTCTTC.

This clone was recorded a few times. The CDR3 reads CASEDTGQGTGELFF. CDR3 in DNA: TGCGCCAGCGAGGATACGGGTCAAGGCACCGGGGAGCTGTTTTTT. V usage is TRBV5-1 and J usage is TRBJ2-2; D uncertain. Germline-derived CDR1 and CDR2 are SGHRS and YFSETQ. V lost 7 bases to trimming and J lost 4 bases, with 17 bases between them. The CDR3 extends over 15 amino acids.

This sequence joins TRBV28 and TRBJ1-1, with D uncertain. The CDR3 contains 12 residues. Between the trimmed V and J ends, which lost 7 bases and 2 bases, there was a span of 8 bases. CDR1 is MDHEN and CDR2 is SYDVKM in the germline V gene. CDR3 DNA: TGTGCCAGCAAGGCGGTAAACACTGAAGCTTTCTTT. This codes for CASKAVNTEAFF.

This chain links TRBV10-3 with TRBJ2-7; D remains unclear. Germline CDR1 is ENHRY and CDR2 is SYGVKD. This CDR3 has 13 residues. V lost 4 bases and J lost 3, with 10 bases in between. The CDR3 DNA reads TGTGCCATCAGTGCGACGCCGGGCTACGAGCAGTACTTC. Residues: CAISATPGYEQYF.

This clone was recorded a few times. The chain employs TRBV7-9 and TRBJ1-4, with a tentative D call TRBD1 (6 bases). The CDR3 consists of 15 residues. Between the trimmed V and J ends, which lost 2 bases and 8 bases, there was a span of 15 bases. CDR1 is SEHNR, CDR2 FQNEAQ, per germline (reference sequence). The CDR3 bases are TGTGCCAGCAGCTTAAATCCAGGGGAAGCGGAAAAACTGTTTTTT. It codes for CASSLNPGEAEKLFF.

The chain joins TRBV2 to TRBJ1-2; weak D call: TRBD1 (5 bases). Trimming stripped 4 bases from V and 3 bases from J, with 9 bases between. From germline, CDR1 is SNHLY and CDR2 FYNNEI. The length of the CDR3 is 13 residues. CDR3 region: CASSGGVYYGYTF. In DNA, the CDR3 is TGTGCCAGCAGTGGAGGGGTCTACTATGGCTACACCTTC. The whole variable domain, remainder taken from reference TRBV2 and TRBJ1-2, is EPEVTQTPSHQVTQMGQEVILRCVPISNHLYFYWYRQILGQKVEFLVSFYNNEISEKSEIFDDQFSVERPDGSNFTLKIRSTKLEDSAMYFCASSGGVYYGYTFGSGTRLTVV.

This chain joins TRBV6-5 and TRBJ1-6; TRBD1 might be the D (6 bases). Trimming left V 2 bases short and J 7 bases short, with 9 bases between. From germline, CDR1 is MNHEY and CDR2 SVGAGI. This CDR3 contains 14 residues. CDR3 nucleotide sequence: TGTGCCAGCAGTTACAGGGGGAACAATTCACCCCTCCACTTT. Translating it yields CASSYRGNNSPLHF.

The J gene is TRBJ2-7, the V gene TRBV5-5; 7 bases agree with TRBD1. Germline assignment: CDR1 SGHKS and CDR2 YYEKEE (reference sequence). The length of the CDR3 is 14 residues. The trim removed 2 bases at V and 0 bases at J, leaving 2 bases unmatched. The CDR3: CASSFPGGSYEQYF. The CDR3 bases are TGTGCCAGCAGCTTCCCAGGGGGCTCCTACGAGCAGTACTTC.

The V gene is TRBV6-1, the J gene TRBJ1-4, with D possibly matching TRBD1 (5 bases). This CDR3 region has 15 residues. V was shortened by 6 bases and J by 8 bases, with 19 bases between the two germline ends. Germline assignment: CDR1 MNHNS and CDR2 SASEGT. CDR3 nucleotides: TGTGCCAGCAGCCGAGTGGGGGTTATGGAGGAAAAACTGTTTTTT. Its protein product is CASSRVGVMEEKLFF.

This clone was detected a few times. The chain combines TRBV10-3 with TRBJ1-5; 11 nucleotides agree with TRBD1. The CDR3 runs 14 residues. CDR1 and CDR2 from the germline V gene are ENHRY and SYGVKD. V trimming: 6 bases; J trimming: 6 bases; junction bases outside the gene matches: 4. The CDR3 reads CAIRAGQGGQPQHF. Here the CDR3 DNA reads TGTGCCATCAGGGCGGGACAGGGGGGTCAGCCCCAGCATTTT.

Here the CDR3 reads CAISQNLETQYF. The CDR3 region has the DNA TGTGCCATCAGTCAAAATTTGGAGACCCAGTACTTC. This sequence joins TRBV10-3 and TRBJ2-5; D gene unclear. CDR1 ENHRY and CDR2 SYGVKD come from the germline V gene. The CDR3 totals 12 residues. Between the trimmed V and J ends, which lost 5 bases and 5 bases, there was a span of 9 bases.

This chain uses TRBV7-2 with TRBJ1-2, with D perhaps TRBD1 (6 bases). Germline loops: CDR1 SGHTA, CDR2 FQGNSA. Trimming removed 6 bases from V and 3 bases from J, with 14 bases in between. The CDR3 length is 14 residues. This CDR3 is CASSVQGWDYGYTF. CDR3 DNA: TGTGCCAGCAGTGTACAGGGTTGGGACTATGGCTACACCTTC.

This clone has more than one count but fewer than ten. In DNA, the CDR3 is TGTGCCAGCAGCTACAGGGGCGGGTACGAGCAGTACTTC. Protein: CASSYRGGYEQYF. V gene TRBV5-6 combines with J gene TRBJ2-7; 7 nucleotides align to TRBD1. The CDR3 totals 13 residues. The junction had 4 bases not matched to a gene; V was cut back by 3 bases and J by 4 bases. CDR1 SGHDT and CDR2 YYEEEE come from the germline V gene.

The chain joins TRBV11-2 to TRBJ1-5; D gene unclear. The germline V gene has CDR1 SGHAT and CDR2 FQNNGV. The CDR3 runs to 15 residues. Trimming left V 1 base short and J 8 bases short, with 15 bases between. The CDR3 bases are TGTGCCAGCAGCTTAGGCTTGACGGGGAGGGAGCCCCAGCATTTT. Protein product: CASSLGLTGREPQHF.

This chain links TRBV4-1 with TRBJ1-4, with D possibly TRBD1 on 5 matching bases. V lost 4 bases and J lost 8, with 23 bases in between. CDR3 length: 17 amino acids. Germline-derived CDR1 and CDR2 are MGHRA and YSYEKL. This CDR3 reads CASSPPPWRTREEKLFF. CDR3 nucleotides: TGCGCCAGCAGCCCTCCTCCATGGAGGACCAGGGAAGAAAAACTGTTTTTT.

The chain uses TRBV19 and TRBJ1-1, with 7 bases aligning to TRBD1. This CDR3 is built from 13 residues. Unmatched junction bases numbered 6, after V lost 6 bases and J lost 5 bases. Germline CDR1 reads LNHDA; CDR2 reads SQIVND (reference sequence). The chain's CDR3 is CASRDRVGTEAFF. In DNA form, the CDR3 reads TGTGCCAGTAGAGACAGGGTGGGGACTGAAGCTTTCTTT.